The 23 T cell receptor beta chains below all came from one sample that was sequenced in a study of T cells in Graves' hyperthyroidism and ophthalmopathy. TCR beta CDR3 sequences were amplified from RNA transcripts. The TCR CDR3 was amplified in a first-round RT-PCR using the HTBI primer set. In TCRdb, the multiplex PCR reads were re-called with MiXCR into one record per CDR3 protein. Seen here are 400,000 to 600,000 distinct CDR3 sequences, less than 25% observed once, and the top ten hold around 27%. The specimen sequenced was blood. Source of these receptors: a man aged 18 to 29 with Graves' hyperthyroidism.

This clonotype was picked up a small number of times. J is TRBJ2-4 and V is TRBV28; D possibly matches TRBD1 or TRBD2 (6 bases each). Germline V CDR1 and CDR2: MDHEN, SYDVKM. Trimming stripped 2 bases from V and 3 bases from J, with 14 bases between. The CDR3 runs 16 residues. The CDR3 coding sequence is TGTGCCAGCAGTTTACGGGGGCTCGTGGGCAAAAACATTCAGTACTTC. Its translation: CASSLRGLVGKNIQYF.

Ten or more counts support this clonotype. The rearrangement joins TRBV12-3 or TRBV12-4 to TRBJ2-7; 9 bases align to TRBD1. This CDR3 region has 15 residues. J lost 2 bases, V lost 5 bases, and 7 bases had no gene match. This CDR3 reads CASSPPGTGPYEQYF. The CDR3 nucleotides read TGTGCCAGCAGTCCCCCCGGGACAGGGCCCTACGAGCAGTACTTC.

The chain uses TRBV5-1 and TRBJ2-5; the match to TRBD2 covers 8 bases. The CDR3 is 15 residues long. Germline CDR1 reads SGHRS; CDR2 reads YFSETQ. Trimming cost V 4 bases and J 5 bases; bases outside gene matches: 10. The chain's CDR3 is CASSPNRGGGETQYF. Here the CDR3 DNA reads TGCGCCAGCAGCCCCAACCGGGGGGGAGGCGAGACCCAGTACTTC.

This clonotype was picked up many times. The V call is TRBV15, the J call TRBJ1-1; TRBD1 matches 8 bases. Germline V gene lookup returns CDR1 LNHNV and CDR2 YYDKDF (reference sequence). The junction had 3 bases not matched to a gene; V was cut back by 3 bases and J by 0 bases. The CDR3 runs 15 residues. The CDR3 bases are TGTGCCACCAGCAGGGGACAGGCAATGAACACTGAAGCTTTCTTT. The encoded protein is CATSRGQAMNTEAFF.

This clonotype was seen at least ten times. The chain has TRBV6-1 and TRBJ1-2; 9 nucleotides line up with TRBD1. The CDR3 is made up of 14 amino acids. Germline-derived CDR1 and CDR2 are MNHNS and SASEGT. V was clipped by 10 bases and J by 1 base; unmatched bases: 7. This CDR3 is CATHRDRVNYGYTF. CDR3 DNA sequence: TGTGCCACCCACCGGGACAGGGTTAACTATGGCTACACCTTC.

This clonotype was seen repeatedly, ten times or more. The rearrangement uses TRBV7-9 and TRBJ1-1; D uncertain. This CDR3 is 13 amino acids long. Deletions cut 5 bases from V and 0 bases from J, with 7 bases between. The germline V gene encodes CDR1 SEHNR and CDR2 FQNEAQ (reference sequence). The CDR3 loop reads CASSALLNTEAFF. As DNA, the CDR3 is TGTGCCAGCAGCGCGTTACTGAACACTGAAGCTTTCTTT.

V is TRBV20-1 and J is TRBJ2-7, with 10 bases fitting TRBD2. The CDR3 has 14 amino acids. V was clipped by 5 bases and J by 4 bases; unmatched bases: 8. Germline V gene lookup returns CDR1 DFQATT and CDR2 SNEGSKA (reference sequence). The CDR3 nucleotides read TGCAGTGCTGCTAGCGGGAGAAGCCATTACGAGCAGTACTTC. It encodes CSAASGRSHYEQYF.

The chain is built from TRBV6-2 or TRBV6-3 and TRBJ2-7; 8 bases are a match to TRBD1. Germline V gene data show CDR1 as MNHEY and CDR2 as SVGEGT. This CDR3 region has 17 residues. J was trimmed by 4 bases and V by 2 bases; bases with no gene match: 13. The CDR3 reads CASSYLMAGGASYEQYF. The CDR3 bases are TGTGCCAGCAGTTACCTTATGGCAGGGGGCGCGTCATACGAGCAGTACTTC.

This clonotype was recorded many times. The chain uses TRBV2 and TRBJ1-1; no firm D call. Trimming removed 2 bases at V and 0 bases at J, with 7 bases between. Germline values: CDR1 SNHLY, CDR2 FYNNEI. The CDR3 totals 14 residues. The CDR3: CASSELSLNTEAFF. The CDR3 DNA sequence: TGTGCCAGCAGTGAACTCAGCTTGAACACTGAAGCTTTCTTT.

This clonotype was detected many times. Its ends do not fully match the called genes, so a read error is possible. The chain is built from TRBV6-5 and TRBJ1-1; TRBD1 is a possible D gene (6 bases). The germline V gene encodes CDR1 MNHEY and CDR2 SVGAGI. The CDR3 consists of 13 residues. The CDR3 spells CASSSKQGTGAFF. CDR3 bases: TGTGCCAGCAGTTCCAAACAGGGCACTGGAGCTTTCTTT.

This sequence joins TRBV5-5 and TRBJ2-2, with D hard to call. The CDR3 is made up of 14 amino acids. V lost 0 bases and J lost 4, with 7 bases in between. Germline V CDR1 and CDR2: SGHKS, YYEKEE (reference sequence). In DNA form, the CDR3 reads TGTGCCAGCAGCTTGGGGGATCTCACCGGGGAGCTGTTTTTT. Residues: CASSLGDLTGELFF.

This clonotype was detected a few times. The rearrangement uses TRBV6-7 and TRBJ2-6; maybe TRBD1 (6 bases). TRBV6-7 is given ORF status, its function remaining uncertain. CDR3 size: 20 residues. V was trimmed by 5 bases and J by 0 bases, leaving 23 bases between them. The CDR3 loop is CASSDPGRTGPTSGANVLTF. The CDR3 region has the DNA TGTGCCAGCAGTGACCCGGGGAGAACAGGGCCAACCTCTGGGGCCAACGTCCTGACTTTC.

This clonotype has a count of ten or more. The genes are TRBV2 and TRBJ2-5; possibly TRBD1 or TRBD2 for D (5 bases each). Trimming shortened V by 4 bases and J by 4 bases, and 19 bases separated the two germline ends. Germline loops: CDR1 SNHLY, CDR2 FYNNEI. This CDR3 is built from 16 residues. The CDR3 loop is CASSASGFAGRETQYF. The CDR3 DNA follows: TGTGCCAGCAGTGCATCGGGATTTGCAGGGAGAGAGACCCAGTACTTC.

This clonotype was seen many times. This may come from a read error, since a much larger clone is one base off. V is TRBV6-5 and J is TRBJ1-1; unclear D gene. This CDR3 has 13 amino acids. V was cut by 4 bases and J by 1 base, with 7 bases left in between. Germline lookup yields CDR1 MNHEY and CDR2 SVGAGI. CDR3 DNA sequence: TGTGCCAGCAGTTTGATTACGAACACTGAAGCTTTCTTT. Protein sequence: CASSLITNTEAFF.

At least ten counts were recorded for this clonotype. The chain's CDR3 is CASRGQGTEGYTF. The CDR3, as DNA: TGTGCCAGCAGGGGACAGGGGACAGAGGGCTACACCTTC. The chain recombines TRBV27 with TRBJ1-2; 10 bases line up with TRBD1. The germline V gene encodes CDR1 MNHEY and CDR2 SMNVEV (reference sequence). Trimming took 6 bases from V and 8 from J; bases not matched to a gene: 6. This CDR3 has 13 residues.

This clonotype was picked up a small number of times. A much larger clone lies a single base off, so this may be a read error. The V gene is TRBV15, the J gene TRBJ1-2, with a tentative D call TRBD1 (6 bases). The CDR3 is 11 residues long. The germline V gene encodes CDR1 LNHNV and CDR2 YYDKDF (reference sequence). The CDR3 reads CVTSRTGIRTF. In nucleotides, the CDR3 is TGTGTCACCAGCCGAACAGGGATCCGCACCTTC.

There are many counts of this clonotype. The genes are TRBV6-5 and TRBJ1-1; D is perhaps TRBD1 (5 bases). Trimming removed 2 bases at V and 8 bases at J, with 12 bases between. The germline CDR1 and CDR2 sequences are MNHEY and SVGAGI. The CDR3 loop spans 13 amino acids. CDR3 loop: CASSYVDSKEAFF. The CDR3 nucleotides read TGTGCCAGCAGTTACGTAGACAGCAAAGAAGCTTTCTTT.

This clonotype was picked up many times. This chain links TRBV7-9 with TRBJ1-1; D remains unclear. V lost 1 base and J lost 3, with 6 bases in between. The CDR3 extends over 13 amino acids. CDR1 is SEHNR, CDR2 FQNEAQ, per germline (reference sequence). The CDR3 DNA follows: TGTGCCAGCAGCTTAGACGGGGACACTGAAGCTTTCTTT. It encodes CASSLDGDTEAFF.

The chain uses TRBV28 and TRBJ1-1; 7 positions agree with TRBD1. The CDR3 is 17 residues long. Germline V gene sequence: CDR1 MDHEN, CDR2 SYDVKM. The V gene end was trimmed by 3 bases and the J gene end by 6 bases; junction bases not matched to a gene: 16. This CDR3 is CASSFDREWPRVAEAFF. The CDR3, as DNA: TGTGCCAGCAGTTTCGACAGGGAATGGCCCCGGGTCGCTGAAGCTTTCTTT.

This clonotype came up many times. This chain joins TRBV6-1 and TRBJ2-5; tentative D call: TRBD2 (6 bases). Germline CDR1 reads MNHNS; CDR2 reads SASEGT. V was shortened by 8 bases and J by 1 base, with 14 bases between the two germline ends. This CDR3 is built from 14 residues. This CDR3 is CASRSPGLQETQYF. The CDR3 DNA follows: TGTGCCAGCCGCTCGCCGGGACTCCAAGAGACCCAGTACTTC.

Concerning this clonotype itself: It may be a read error: a sequence one base away is much more abundant. The conserved final phenylalanine or tryptophan is absent from the CDR3, which likely points to a read error. The rearrangement joins TRBV3-1 to TRBJ1-2, with TRBD1 identical over 7 bases. The CDR3 is 15 amino acids. The germline V gene encodes CDR1 LGHDT and CDR2 YNNKEL (reference sequence). The ends lost 6 bases at V and 4 bases at J; junction bases unmatched: 11. CDR3: CASRRQGSTGYGYTV. CDR3 coding DNA: TGTGCCAGCAGGCGACAGGGATCTACGGGCTATGGCTACACCGTC.

This clonotype occurred many times. This sequence joins TRBV12-3 or TRBV12-4 and TRBJ2-5, with D perhaps TRBD2 (6 bases). The CDR3 runs 15 residues. V lost 4 bases and J 3 bases, leaving 15 bases between the germline ends. The CDR3 sequence is CASSSPDTGEETQYF. CDR3 coding DNA: TGTGCCAGCAGTTCCCCGGACACGGGAGAAGAGACCCAGTACTTC.

The table lists this clonotype with many counts. The chain links TRBV11-2 to TRBJ1-5; D is possibly TRBD1 (6 bases). Germline V gene sequence: CDR1 SGHAT, CDR2 FQNNGV. The CDR3 has 14 amino acids. Trimming took off 0 bases at V and 5 bases at J, with 8 bases between the two ends. CDR3 in amino acids: CASSLDRGDQPQHF. The DNA of the CDR3 is TGTGCCAGCAGCTTAGACAGGGGTGATCAGCCCCAGCATTTT.